This T cell receptor (beta chain) emerged from a study of cytomegalovirus exposure and HLA in healthy donors. Study-wide points: It was confirmed in vitro that a few of the CMV-associated chains were specific for CMV antigens.

Primers for the PCR totalled 60 Vbeta and 13 Jbeta. Here immunoSEQ multiplex PCR was the method, and the copy in TCRdb shows in-frame clones only, minus some. This sample has about 200,000 clones, with approximately 78% found just once. Turning to this clone: No antigen is known for it.

Trimming cost V 6 bases and J 4 bases; bases outside gene matches: 4. This CDR3 is 14 amino acids long. Germline V gives CDR1 SNHLY, CDR2 FYNNEI. This chain uses TRBV2 with TRBJ2-2; 8 nucleotides agree with TRBD1. The sample taken for sequencing was PBMCs. The receptor was isolated from a young woman in good health and CMV-seronegative. The CDR3 loop is CASRVDRGTGELFF. For the CDR3, the DNA is TGTGCCAGCAGGGTCGACAGGGGCACCGGGGAGCTGTTTTTT. Variable domain in full (rest from reference TRBV2 and TRBJ2-2): EPEVTQTPSHQVTQMGQEVILRCVPISNHLYFYWYRQILGQKVEFLVSFYNNEISEKSEIFDDQFSVERPDGSNFTLKIRSTKLEDSAMYFCASRVDRGTGELFFGEGSRLTVL.